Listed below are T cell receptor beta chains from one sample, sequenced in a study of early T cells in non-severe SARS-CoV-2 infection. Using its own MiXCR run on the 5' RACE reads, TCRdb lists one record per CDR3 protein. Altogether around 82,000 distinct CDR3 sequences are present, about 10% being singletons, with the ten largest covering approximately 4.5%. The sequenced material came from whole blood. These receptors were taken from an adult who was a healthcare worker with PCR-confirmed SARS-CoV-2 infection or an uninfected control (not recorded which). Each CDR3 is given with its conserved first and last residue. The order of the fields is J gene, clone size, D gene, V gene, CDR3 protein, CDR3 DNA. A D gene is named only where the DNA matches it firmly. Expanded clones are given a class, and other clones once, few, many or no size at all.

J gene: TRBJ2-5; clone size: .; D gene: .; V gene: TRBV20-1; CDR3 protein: CSARGPHTETQYF; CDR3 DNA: TGCAGTGCTAGAGGGCCTCACACGGAGACCCAGTACTTC
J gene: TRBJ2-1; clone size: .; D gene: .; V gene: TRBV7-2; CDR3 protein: CASTATGYEQFF; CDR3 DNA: TGTGCCAGCACCGCTACAGGGTATGAGCAGTTCTTC
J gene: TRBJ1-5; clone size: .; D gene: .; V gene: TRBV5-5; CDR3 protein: CASSLWGSNQPQHF; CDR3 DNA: TGTGCCAGCAGCTTGTGGGGAAGCAATCAGCCCCAGCATTTT
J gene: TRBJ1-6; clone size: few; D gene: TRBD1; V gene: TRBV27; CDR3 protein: CASRSGQGIDNSPLHF; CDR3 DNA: TGTGCCAGCAGATCGGGACAGGGGATAGATAATTCACCCCTCCACTTT
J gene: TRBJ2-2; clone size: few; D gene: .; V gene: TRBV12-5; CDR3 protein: CASGLPTGTDTGELFF; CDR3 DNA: TGTGCTAGTGGTTTGCCAACCGGGACGGACACCGGGGAGCTGTTTTTT
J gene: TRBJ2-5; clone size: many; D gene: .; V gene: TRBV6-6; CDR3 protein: CASSPAGETQYF; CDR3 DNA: TGTGCCAGCAGTCCAGCGGGAGAGACCCAGTACTTC
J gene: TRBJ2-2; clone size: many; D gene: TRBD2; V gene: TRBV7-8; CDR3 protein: CASSLFAGGNTGELFF; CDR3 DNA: TGTGCCAGCAGCTTATTTGCGGGAGGCAACACCGGGGAGCTGTTTTTT
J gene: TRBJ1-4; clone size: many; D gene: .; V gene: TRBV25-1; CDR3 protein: CASSEPGANEKLFF; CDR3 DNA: TGTGCCAGCAGTGAACCGGGGGCGAATGAAAAACTGTTTTTT
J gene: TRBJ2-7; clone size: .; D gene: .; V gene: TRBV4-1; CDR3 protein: CASSQEGGYEQYF; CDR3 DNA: TGCGCCAGCAGCCAAGAAGGTGGCTACGAGCAGTACTTC
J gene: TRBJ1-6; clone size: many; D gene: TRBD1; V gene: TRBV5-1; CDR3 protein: CASSLGLGQGNSPLHF; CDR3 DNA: TGCGCCAGCAGCTTGGGTCTGGGACAGGGTAATTCACCCCTCCACTTT
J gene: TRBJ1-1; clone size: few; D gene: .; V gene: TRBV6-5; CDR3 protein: CASSYSMTPNTEAFF; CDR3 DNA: TGTGCCAGCAGTTACTCGATGACACCTAACACTGAAGCTTTCTTT
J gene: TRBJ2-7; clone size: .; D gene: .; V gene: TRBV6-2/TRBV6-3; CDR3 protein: CASSYGGAQAGEQYF; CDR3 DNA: TGTGCCAGCAGTTACGGCGGGGCCCAGGCTGGCGAGCAGTACTTC
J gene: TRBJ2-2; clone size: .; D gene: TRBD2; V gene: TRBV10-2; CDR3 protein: CASSAGTSGYTGELFF; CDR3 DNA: TGCGCCAGCAGTGCCGGGACTAGCGGGTACACCGGGGAGCTGTTTTTT
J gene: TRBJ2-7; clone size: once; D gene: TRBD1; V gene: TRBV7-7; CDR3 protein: CASSPQGAYEQYF; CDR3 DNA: TGTGCTAGCAGCCCTCAGGGGGCCTACGAGCAGTACTTC
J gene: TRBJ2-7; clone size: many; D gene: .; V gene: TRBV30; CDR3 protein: CAWSVPHTDYEQYF; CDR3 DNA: TGTGCCTGGAGTGTACCCCACACAGACTACGAGCAGTACTTC
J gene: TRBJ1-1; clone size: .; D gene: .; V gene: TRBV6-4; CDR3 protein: CASRDTANTEAFF; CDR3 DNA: TGTGCCAGCAGGGATACTGCGAACACTGAAGCTTTCTTT
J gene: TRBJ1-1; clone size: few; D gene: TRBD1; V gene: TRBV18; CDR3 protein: CASSPTGSNTEAFF; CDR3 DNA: TGTGCCAGCTCACCGACAGGGTCGAACACTGAAGCTTTCTTT
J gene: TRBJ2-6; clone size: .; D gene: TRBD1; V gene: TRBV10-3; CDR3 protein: CAISESPSGTAFSGANVLTF; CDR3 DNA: TGTGCCATCAGTGAGTCCCCATCCGGGACAGCCTTCTCTGGGGCCAACGTCCTGACTTTC
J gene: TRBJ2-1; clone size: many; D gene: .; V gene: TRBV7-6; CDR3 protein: CASSSNPDRRLNEQFF; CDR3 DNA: TGTGCCAGCAGCTCGAATCCAGATCGGCGACTAAATGAGCAGTTCTTC
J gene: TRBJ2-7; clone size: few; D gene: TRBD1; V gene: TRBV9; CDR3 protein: CASSVQGAGNEQYF; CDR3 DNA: TGTGCCAGCAGCGTACAGGGGGCGGGGAACGAGCAGTACTTC
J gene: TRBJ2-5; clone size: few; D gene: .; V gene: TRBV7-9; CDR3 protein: CASSPTRLETQYF; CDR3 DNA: TGTGCCAGCAGCCCTACCAGGTTGGAGACCCAGTACTTC
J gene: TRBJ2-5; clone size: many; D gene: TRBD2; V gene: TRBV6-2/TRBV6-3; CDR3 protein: CASRRPSGGLDETQYF; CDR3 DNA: TGTGCCAGCAGGCGCCCCTCGGGGGGGCTGGATGAGACCCAGTACTTC